This T cell receptor beta chain was observed in a study of Ad26.COV2.S vaccination and SARS-CoV-2 variants. TCRdb's table, derived via immunoSEQ multiplex PCR, lists solely in-frame clones and lacks some. Here the sample spans under 600,000 clones, roughly nine tenths being singletons. Treatment here: some 20 received Ad26.COV2.S at low or high dose, single or two shots; about 5 received placebo; per-sample allocation not given. The samples were gathered on day 63 after the first injection of vaccine or placebo. The CDR3 has 15 amino acids. V was pared by 2 bases and J by 0 bases, with 2 bases of the junction left unmatched. The germline V gene encodes CDR1 SGHVS and CDR2 FQNEAQ.

The genes are TRBV7-8 and TRBJ2-3, with 7 positions matching TRBD1. This TCR was recovered from a person aged 18-65 years who received the Ad26.COV2.S COVID-19 vaccine or a placebo. The input for sequencing was peripheral blood, taken in a trial of Ad26.COV2.S vaccine versus placebo. The CDR3 DNA reads as TGTGCCAGCAGCTTAACAGGGGCGAGCACAGATACGCAGTATTTT. Translation gives CASSLTGASTDTQYF.